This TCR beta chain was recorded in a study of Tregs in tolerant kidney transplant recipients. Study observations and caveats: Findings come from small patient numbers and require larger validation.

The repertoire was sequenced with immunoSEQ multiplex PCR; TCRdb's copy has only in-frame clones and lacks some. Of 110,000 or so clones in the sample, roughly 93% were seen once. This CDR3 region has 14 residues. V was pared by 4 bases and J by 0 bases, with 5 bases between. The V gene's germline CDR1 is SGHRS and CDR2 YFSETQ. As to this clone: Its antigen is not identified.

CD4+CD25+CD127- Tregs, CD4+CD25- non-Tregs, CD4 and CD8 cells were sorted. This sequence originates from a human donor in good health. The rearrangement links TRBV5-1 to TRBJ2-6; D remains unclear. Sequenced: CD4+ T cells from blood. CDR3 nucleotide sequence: TGCGCCAGCAGCGCCAGCTCTGGGGCCAACGTCCTGACTTTC. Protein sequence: CASSASSGANVLTF. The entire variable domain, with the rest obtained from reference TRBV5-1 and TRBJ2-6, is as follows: KAGVTQTPRYLIKTRGQQVTLSCSPISGHRSVSWYQQTPGQGLQFLFEYFSETQRNKGNFPGRFSGRQFSNSRSEMNVSTLELGDSALYLCASSASSGANVLTFGAGSRLTVL.